This TCR beta chain emerged from a study of a mutant IDH1 vaccine in newly diagnosed glioma. The wider study: Treated patients, averaging about 40 years, were roughly 60% male and roughly 40% female. Patients' prior therapy spanned radiotherapy, temozolomide, or both; most underwent both.

For this clone: The antigen is unknown.

Time point defined: week 23, last vaccination. With topical imiquimod, each dose of the vaccine consisted of 300 ug of mutant IDH1 20-mer peptide. General observations from the study: Among top peripheral T cell clonotypes, changes seemed unrelated to pseudoprogression.

Generated by immunoSEQ multiplex PCR, the TCRdb table keeps only in-frame clones and is missing some. The top ten clones hold around 5% of a sample with 38,000 or so clones, 81% of them seen once. V lost 5 bases and J 1 base, leaving 21 bases between the germline ends. Germline lookup yields CDR1 SGHTA and CDR2 FQGNSA. This CDR3 spans 17 amino acids. The receptor was derived from a man aged 35-49 years with glioma. Sequenced here: PBMCs, sampled from a glioma patient whose treatment included an IDH1 peptide vaccine. The chain has TRBV7-2 and TRBJ2-7; D is perhaps TRBD2 (7 bases). This chain's CDR3 is CASSQGRAGGTSYEQYF. In DNA form, the CDR3 reads TGTGCCAGCAGCCAGGGCAGGGCCGGGGGGACATCCTACGAGCAGTACTTC.